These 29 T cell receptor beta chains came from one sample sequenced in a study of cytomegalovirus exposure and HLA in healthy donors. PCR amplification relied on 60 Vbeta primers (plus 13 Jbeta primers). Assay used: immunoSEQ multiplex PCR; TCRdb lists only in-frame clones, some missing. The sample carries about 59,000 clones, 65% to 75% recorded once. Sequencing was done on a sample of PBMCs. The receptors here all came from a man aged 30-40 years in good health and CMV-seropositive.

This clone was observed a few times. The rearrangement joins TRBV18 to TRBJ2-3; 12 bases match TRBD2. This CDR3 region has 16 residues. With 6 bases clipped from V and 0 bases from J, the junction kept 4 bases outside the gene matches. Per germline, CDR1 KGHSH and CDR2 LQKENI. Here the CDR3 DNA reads TGTGCCAGCTCCCTAGCGGGGGGGTCTAGCACAGATACGCAGTATTTT. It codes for CASSLAGGSSTDTQYF.

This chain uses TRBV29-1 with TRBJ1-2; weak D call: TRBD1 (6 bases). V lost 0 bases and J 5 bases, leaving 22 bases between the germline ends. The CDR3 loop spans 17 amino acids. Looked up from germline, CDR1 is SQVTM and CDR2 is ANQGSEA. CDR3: CSVEEPHQGQRDYGYTF. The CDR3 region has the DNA TGCAGCGTTGAAGAACCCCACCAGGGGCAGAGAGATTATGGCTACACCTTC.

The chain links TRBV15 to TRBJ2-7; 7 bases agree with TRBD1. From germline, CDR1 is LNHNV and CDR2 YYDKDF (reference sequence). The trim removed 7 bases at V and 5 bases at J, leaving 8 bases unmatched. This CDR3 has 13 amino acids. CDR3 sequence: CATMSRGQHEQYF. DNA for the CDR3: TGTGCCACCATGTCAAGGGGGCAACACGAGCAGTACTTC.

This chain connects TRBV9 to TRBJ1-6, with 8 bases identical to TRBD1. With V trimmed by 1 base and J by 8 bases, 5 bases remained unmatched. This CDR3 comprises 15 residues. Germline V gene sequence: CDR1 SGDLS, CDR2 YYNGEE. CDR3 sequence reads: CASSVQDREYSPLHF. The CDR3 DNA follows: TGTGCCAGCAGCGTACAGGACAGGGAATATTCACCCCTCCACTTT.

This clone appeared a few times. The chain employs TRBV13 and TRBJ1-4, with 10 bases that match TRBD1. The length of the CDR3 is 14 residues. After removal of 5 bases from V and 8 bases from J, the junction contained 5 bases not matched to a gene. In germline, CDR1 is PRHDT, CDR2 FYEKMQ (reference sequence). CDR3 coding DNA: TGTGCCAGCAGCCCAGACAGGGGGCGAGAAAAACTGTTTTTT. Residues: CASSPDRGREKLFF.

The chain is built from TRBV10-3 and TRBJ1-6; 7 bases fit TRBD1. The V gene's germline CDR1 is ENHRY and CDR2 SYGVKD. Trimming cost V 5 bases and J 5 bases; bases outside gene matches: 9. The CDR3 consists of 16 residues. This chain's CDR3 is CAISIYGTDNNSPLHF. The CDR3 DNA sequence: TGTGCCATCAGTATCTATGGGACAGATAATAATTCACCCCTCCACTTT.

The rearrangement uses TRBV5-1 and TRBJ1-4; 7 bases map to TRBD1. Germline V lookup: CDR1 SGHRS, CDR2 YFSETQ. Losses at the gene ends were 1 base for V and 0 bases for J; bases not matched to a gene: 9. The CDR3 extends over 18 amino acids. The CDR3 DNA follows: TGCGCCAGCAGCTTGCGGGTGGGGACAGATGCAACTAATGAAAAACTGTTTTTT. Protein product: CASSLRVGTDATNEKLFF.

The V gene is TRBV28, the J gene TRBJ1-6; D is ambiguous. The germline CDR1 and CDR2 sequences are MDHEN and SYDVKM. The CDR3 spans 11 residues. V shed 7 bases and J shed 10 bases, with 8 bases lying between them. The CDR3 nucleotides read TGTGCCAGCAACGGAGGATCACCCCTCCACTTT. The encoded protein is CASNGGSPLHF.

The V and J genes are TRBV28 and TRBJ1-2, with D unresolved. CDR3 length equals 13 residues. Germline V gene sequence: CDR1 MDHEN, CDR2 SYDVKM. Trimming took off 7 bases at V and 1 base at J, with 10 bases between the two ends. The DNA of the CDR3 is TGTGCCAGCACCACATCCCTTAACTATGGCTACACCTTC. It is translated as CASTTSLNYGYTF.

The CDR3 reads CASSDSGIRRGTEAFF. CDR3 nucleotide sequence: TGTGCCAGCAGTGACTCTGGGATTCGTCGGGGCACTGAAGCTTTCTTT. The chain has TRBV6-4 and TRBJ1-1; D call uncertain. V lost 0 bases, J lost 4 bases, and 15 bases lay in between. CDR3 length: 16 amino acids. Germline V lookup: CDR1 MRHNA, CDR2 SNTAGT.

CDR3 nucleotides: TGTGCCAGCAGCCCGCGTGGACAGGGGGGGGGTGAGCAGTTCTTC. Translation: CASSPRGQGGGEQFF. The V call is TRBV6-6, the J call TRBJ2-1; TRBD1 matches 10 bases. Germline loops: CDR1 MNHNY, CDR2 SVGAGI (reference sequence). The CDR3 has 15 residues. Trimming took 6 bases from V and 9 from J; bases not matched to a gene: 11.

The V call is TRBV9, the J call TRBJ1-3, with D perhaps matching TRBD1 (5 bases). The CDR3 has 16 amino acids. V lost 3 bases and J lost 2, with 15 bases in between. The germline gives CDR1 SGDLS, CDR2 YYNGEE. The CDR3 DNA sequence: TGTGCCAGCAGCGCATCGGGAGGGGCGGCTGGAAACACCATATATTTT. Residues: CASSASGGAAGNTIYF.

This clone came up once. CDR3 coding DNA: TGTGCCAGCAGCGCCTCGACAGGGTACGGTTCACCCCTCCACTTT. Residues: CASSASTGYGSPLHF. The V gene is TRBV9, the J gene TRBJ1-6; 7 bases are shared with TRBD1. The CDR3 runs 15 residues. The V gene end was trimmed by 3 bases and the J gene end by 9 bases; junction bases not matched to a gene: 9. Per germline, CDR1 SGDLS and CDR2 YYNGEE.

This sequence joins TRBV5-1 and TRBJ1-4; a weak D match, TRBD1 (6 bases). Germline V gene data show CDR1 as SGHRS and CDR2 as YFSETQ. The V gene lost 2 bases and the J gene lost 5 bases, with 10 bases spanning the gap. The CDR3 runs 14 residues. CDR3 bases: TGCGCCAGCAGCTTAAACAGGGACAATGAAAAACTGTTTTTT. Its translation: CASSLNRDNEKLFF.

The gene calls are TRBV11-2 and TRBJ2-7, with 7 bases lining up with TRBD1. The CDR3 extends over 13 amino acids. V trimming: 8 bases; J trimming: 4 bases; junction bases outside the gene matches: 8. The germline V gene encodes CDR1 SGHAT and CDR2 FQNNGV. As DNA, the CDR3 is TGTGCCAGCGGGCCCGGGACAGAGTACGAGCAGTACTTC. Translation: CASGPGTEYEQYF.

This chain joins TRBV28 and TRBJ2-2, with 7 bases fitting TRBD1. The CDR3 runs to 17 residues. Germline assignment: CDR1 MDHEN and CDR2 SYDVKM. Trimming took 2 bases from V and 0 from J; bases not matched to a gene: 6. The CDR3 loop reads CASSLGQAFSNTGELFF. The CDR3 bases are TGTGCCAGCAGTTTAGGACAGGCATTTTCGAACACCGGGGAGCTGTTTTTT.

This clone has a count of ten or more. The CDR3 is CASSMDRDTQYF. CDR3 DNA: TGTGCCAGTAGTATGGACAGAGATACGCAGTATTTT. The rearrangement uses TRBV19 and TRBJ2-3, with a weak D call TRBD1 (6 bases). The CDR3 extends over 12 amino acids. Germline V gives CDR1 LNHDA, CDR2 SQIVND (reference sequence). V was shortened by 3 bases and J by 5 bases, with 6 bases between the two germline ends.

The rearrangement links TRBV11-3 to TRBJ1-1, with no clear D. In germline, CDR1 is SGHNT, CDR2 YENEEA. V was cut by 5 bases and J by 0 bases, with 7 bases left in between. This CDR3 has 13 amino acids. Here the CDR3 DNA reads TGTGCCAGCAGCCGTAACATGAACACTGAAGCTTTCTTT. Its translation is CASSRNMNTEAFF.

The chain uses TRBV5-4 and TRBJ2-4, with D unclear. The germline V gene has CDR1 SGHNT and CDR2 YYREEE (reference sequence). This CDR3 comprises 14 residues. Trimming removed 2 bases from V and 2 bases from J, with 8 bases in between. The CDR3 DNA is TGTGCCAGCAGCTTAGGCGGAACCAAAAACATTCAGTACTTC. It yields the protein CASSLGGTKNIQYF.

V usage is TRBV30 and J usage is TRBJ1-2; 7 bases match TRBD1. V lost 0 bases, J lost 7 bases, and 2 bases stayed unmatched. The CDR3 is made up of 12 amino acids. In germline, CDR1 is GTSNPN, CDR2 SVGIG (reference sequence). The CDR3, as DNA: TGTGCCTGGAGTGTTTACAGGGGTGGCTACACCTTC. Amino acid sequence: CAWSVYRGGYTF.

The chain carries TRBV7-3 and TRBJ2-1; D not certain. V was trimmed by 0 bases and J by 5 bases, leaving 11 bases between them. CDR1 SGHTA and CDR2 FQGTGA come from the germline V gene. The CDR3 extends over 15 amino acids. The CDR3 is CASSLTFASDNEQFF. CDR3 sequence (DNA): TGTGCCAGCAGCTTAACGTTTGCGTCGGACAATGAGCAGTTCTTC.

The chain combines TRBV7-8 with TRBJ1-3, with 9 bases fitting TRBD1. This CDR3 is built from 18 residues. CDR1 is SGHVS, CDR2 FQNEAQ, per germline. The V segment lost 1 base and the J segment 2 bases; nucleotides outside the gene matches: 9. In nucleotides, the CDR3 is TGTGCCAGCAGCTTAGGTAGGGGACAGGGATCTGCTGGAAACACCATATATTTT. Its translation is CASSLGRGQGSAGNTIYF.

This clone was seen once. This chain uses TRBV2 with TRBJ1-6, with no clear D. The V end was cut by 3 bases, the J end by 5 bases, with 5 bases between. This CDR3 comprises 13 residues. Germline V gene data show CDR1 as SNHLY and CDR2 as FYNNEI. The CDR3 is CASSDRNNSPLHF. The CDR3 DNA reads TGTGCCAGCAGTGACAGAAATAATTCACCCCTCCACTTT.

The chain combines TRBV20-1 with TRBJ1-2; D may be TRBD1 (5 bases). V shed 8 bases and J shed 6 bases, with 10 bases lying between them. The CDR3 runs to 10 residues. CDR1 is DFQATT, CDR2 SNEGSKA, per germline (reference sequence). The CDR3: CSLRQHGYTF. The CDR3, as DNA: TGCAGTCTTCGACAGCATGGCTACACCTTC.

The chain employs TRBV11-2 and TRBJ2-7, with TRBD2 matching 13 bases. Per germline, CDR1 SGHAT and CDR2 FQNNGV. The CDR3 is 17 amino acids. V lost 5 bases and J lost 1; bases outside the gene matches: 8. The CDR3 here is CASSTRTSGGLSYEQYF. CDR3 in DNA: TGTGCCAGCAGCACACGGACTAGCGGGGGCCTATCCTACGAGCAGTACTTC.

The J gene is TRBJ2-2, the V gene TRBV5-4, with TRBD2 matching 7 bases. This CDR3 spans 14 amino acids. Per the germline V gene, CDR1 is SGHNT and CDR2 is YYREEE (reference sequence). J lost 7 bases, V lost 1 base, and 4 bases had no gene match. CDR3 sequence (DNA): TGTGCCAGCAGCTTGCGGGGGGTTGGCGGGGAGCTGTTTTTT. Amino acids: CASSLRGVGGELFF. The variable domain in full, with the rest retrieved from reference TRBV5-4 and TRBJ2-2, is ETGVTQSPTHLIKTRGQQVTLRCSSQSGHNTVSWYQQALGQGPQFIFQYYREEENGRGNFPPRFSGLQFPNYSSELNVNALELDDSALYLCASSLRGVGGELFFGEGSRLTVL.

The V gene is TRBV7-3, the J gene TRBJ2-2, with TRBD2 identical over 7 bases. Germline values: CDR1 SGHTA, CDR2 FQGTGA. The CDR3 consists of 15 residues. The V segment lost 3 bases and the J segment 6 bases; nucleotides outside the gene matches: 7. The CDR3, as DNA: TGTGCCAGCAGCTTGGGGAGGGGTGTCGCCGGGGAGCTGTTTTTT. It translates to CASSLGRGVAGELFF.

CDR3 nucleotide sequence: TGTGCCATCAGTGAGCTCAGTCAGGGCCAGCCCCAGCATTTT. It specifies CAISELSQGQPQHF. The chain combines TRBV10-3 with TRBJ1-5; D possibly corresponds to TRBD1 (5 bases). Trimming cost V 2 bases and J 7 bases, with 12 bases left between them. The V gene's germline CDR1 is ENHRY and CDR2 SYGVKD. The CDR3 length is 14 residues.

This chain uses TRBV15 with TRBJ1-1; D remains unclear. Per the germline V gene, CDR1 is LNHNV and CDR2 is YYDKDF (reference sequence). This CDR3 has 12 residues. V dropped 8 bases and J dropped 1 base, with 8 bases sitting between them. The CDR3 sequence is CATGEGNTEAFF. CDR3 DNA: TGTGCCACCGGGGAGGGGAACACTGAAGCTTTCTTT.